There are many counts of the clone carrying this T cell receptor (beta chain). The sample comes from a study of CD8 T cells in ankylosing spondylitis. MiXCR was run by TCRdb on the 5' RACE reads, yielding one entry per CDR3 protein. The profile shows roughly 130,000 distinct CDR3 sequences, 9.3% of them singletons. Sequenced sample: blood, either unsorted or a sorted T cell fraction (not recorded which). The TCR comes from a male donor with ankylosing spondylitis or in good health (not recorded which).

CDR3 DNA: TGCGCCAGCAGCCAAGATAAGGGGGCTCGATACACAGATACGCAGTATTTT. This gives the protein CASSQDKGARYTDTQYF. J is TRBJ2-3 and V is TRBV4-3; 7 bases agree with TRBD1. In germline, CDR1 is LGHNA, CDR2 YSLEER. The V segment lost 0 bases and the J segment 2 bases; nucleotides outside the gene matches: 8. This CDR3 contains 17 residues.